The clone carrying this T cell receptor beta chain was found a few times. This specimen comes from a study of response to subunit inactivated influenza vaccine. Per germline, CDR1 LGHNA and CDR2 YSLEER. The CDR3 runs 17 residues. V trimming: 2 bases; J trimming: 1 base; junction bases outside the gene matches: 10. TCRdb ran MiXCR on the RT-PCR reads and lists one entry per CDR3 protein. This repertoire shows about 310,000 distinct CDR3 sequences, roughly 22% found once; its top ten account for 10%. The receptor was isolated from a man aged 50 to 69 who received an inactivated influenza vaccine. The chain employs TRBV4-3 and TRBJ1-1, with 7 bases fitting TRBD1. The sequenced sample was PBMCs from blood, obtained less than 22 months after vaccination. The CDR3 sequence is CASSQRQGRYQNTEAFF. CDR3 nucleotides: TGCGCCAGCAGCCAAAGACAGGGCAGATACCAGAACACTGAAGCTTTCTTT.